This T cell receptor (beta chain) was identified in a study of immune heterogeneity within non-small cell lung tumors. Study as a whole: Of the tumors, 4 were squamous cell, around 9 non-squamous, and 1 not otherwise specified. Overall study findings and caveats: Different tumor locations in one patient shared dominant CDR3 beta clonotypes yet harbored unique high-frequency clones. In tumor regions, T-cell clonality showed a moderate but significant correlation with local tumor mutational burden (R around 0.32).

Bulk tumor genomic DNA constituted the template, at about 600 ng per sample. Biopsies that were spaced far apart were taken, several per primary tumor, during surgery. Patients underwent curative surgery for non-small cell lung cancer (untreated and newly diagnosed). With V trimmed by 4 bases and J by 8 bases, 7 bases remained unmatched. The CDR3 has 16 amino acids. Germline assignment: CDR1 SGHTA and CDR2 FQGTGA. Using 32 V and 13 J primers, multiplex PCR amplified TCR beta CDR3. TCRdb independently ran MiXCR on the multiplex PCR reads; one entry per CDR3 protein. The sample yields under 3,000 distinct CDR3 sequences, 25% to 30% seen once. By share, this clonotype counts as medium-sized. The antigen remains unidentified.

This chain joins TRBV7-3 and TRBJ2-1, with 14 positions matching TRBD2. This clonotype originated in a man aged 60 to 69 with non-small cell lung cancer. Material for sequencing was lung tumor tissue. As DNA, the CDR3 is TGTGCCAGCAGCTCCGGGACTAGCGGGAGTCGGGATGAGCAGTTCTTC. This gives the protein CASSSGTSGSRDEQFF.